The sample holds a few counts of the clone carrying this T cell receptor (beta chain). The second PCR ran roughly 7 to 12 cycles with a sample-barcoded 5' primer and J-beta primers. TCRdb used MiXCR to reprocess the 5' RACE reads, holding one entry per CDR3 protein. The sample lists about 720,000 distinct CDR3 sequences, approximately 21% seen once, with roughly 22% in the top ten. The sample comes from a study of blood T cells in healthy people across ages. Drawing of peripheral blood yielded about 9.8 milliliters from each donor. Whenever a sample was processed, at least 7 million PBMCs were isolated. Trimming left V 6 bases short and J 1 base short, with 13 bases between. This CDR3 has 15 residues. The germline gives CDR1 LGHDT, CDR2 YNNKEL (reference sequence).

The sequence was collected from a man in his 70s in good health. The source material was blood. The rearrangement links TRBV3-1 to TRBJ2-4; tentatively, D is TRBD2 (6 bases). The CDR3 region has the DNA TGTGCCAGCAGTCCATACGGAGGGGCCAAAAACATTCAGTACTTC. It codes for CASSPYGGAKNIQYF.